These 7 T cell receptor beta chains were all obtained from the same sample, sequenced in a study of blood T cell repertoires in COVID-19. Libraries were prepared by immunoSEQ multiplex PCR; TCRdb keeps only in-frame clonotypes and omits some of them. The table has 200,000 to 250,000 clones, 84% seen once. Sample: PBMCs or T cells enriched from blood (not recorded which). These receptors all stem from a man in his sixties who had recovered from COVID-19.

This sequence joins TRBV9 and TRBJ1-6, with D unclear. The CDR3 runs 15 residues. Germline loops: CDR1 SGDLS, CDR2 YYNGEE. V lost 0 bases, J lost 14 bases, and 18 bases lay in between. The CDR3 region is CASSVGSGGSGALHF. In DNA form, the CDR3 reads TGTGCCAGCAGCGTAGGCTCAGGCGGGAGTGGGGCCCTCCACTTT.

The V gene is TRBV5-6, the J gene TRBJ1-2; maybe TRBD1 (5 bases). This CDR3 is built from 14 residues. Per germline, CDR1 SGHDT and CDR2 YYEEEE. The V end was cut by 5 bases, the J end by 4 bases, with 15 bases between. The CDR3 DNA reads TGTGCCAGCAGTCCCCTGGCGGGACCCTATGGCTACACCTTC. Encoded protein: CASSPLAGPYGYTF.

This rearrangement joins TRBV19 to TRBJ1-2; D is unclear. Trimming left V 1 base short and J 0 bases short, with 9 bases between. The CDR3 consists of 15 residues. Per the germline V gene, CDR1 is LNHDA and CDR2 is SQIVND (reference sequence). In nucleotides, the CDR3 is TGTGCCAGTAGTATAGGCCAAGAGGCTAACTATGGCTACACCTTC. Amino acid sequence: CASSIGQEANYGYTF.

V and J are TRBV7-6 and TRBJ2-3; 7 bases match TRBD1. From germline, CDR1 is SGHVS and CDR2 FNYEAQ. The ends lost 5 bases at V and 6 bases at J; junction bases unmatched: 11. This CDR3 contains 15 residues. The CDR3 coding sequence is TGTGCCAGCAGCGAGCGAACAGGGGCGTTGGATACGCAGTATTTT. Its translation: CASSERTGALDTQYF.

J is TRBJ1-1 and V is TRBV6-2 or TRBV6-3; D not certain. Germline CDR1 and CDR2: MNHEY and SVGEGT. V shed 2 bases and J shed 1 base, with 8 bases lying between them. The length of the CDR3 is 14 residues. The DNA of the CDR3 is TGTGCCAGCAGTTACGGGCGGGGGAACACTGAAGCTTTCTTT. Translated: CASSYGRGNTEAFF.

The V gene is TRBV7-8, the J gene TRBJ2-1; possibly TRBD2 for D (6 bases). The germline V and J ends were trimmed by 11 bases and 2 bases, with 13 bases remaining between them. CDR1 and CDR2 (germline): SGHVS, FQNEAQ. CDR3 length equals 13 residues. CDR3 bases: TGTGCCTCGTTTGGGGGGACCTACAATGAGCAGTTCTTC. Its protein is CASFGGTYNEQFF.

The gene calls are TRBV11-3 and TRBJ2-7, with a weak D call TRBD2 (5 bases). V was clipped by 5 bases and J by 3 bases, with 8 bases between them. The CDR3 extends over 12 amino acids. Looked up from germline, CDR1 is SGHNT and CDR2 is YENEEA. The DNA of the CDR3 is TGTGCCAGCAGCCGAGGGAGCTACGAGCAGTACTTC. Encoded protein: CASSRGSYEQYF.